The rows below give T cell receptor beta chains drawn from one sample of a study of blood T cell repertoires in COVID-19. Sequencing was performed with immunoSEQ multiplex PCR; in TCRdb, only in-frame clones are kept and a portion is missing. The sample has a few hundred thousand clones, 85% to 90% seen once. The sample taken for sequencing was PBMCs or T cells enriched from blood (not recorded which). Receptors originate from a man younger than 30 who had recovered from COVID-19. Both conserved end residues are trimmed from each CDR3.

CDR3 length	J gene	V gene	CDR3 protein
14	TRBJ2-3	TRBV7-2	ASSLVRQVITDTQY
12	TRBJ2-2	TRBV29-1	SVIFGKNTGELF
9	TRBJ2-1	TRBV28	ATGGGFGQF
11	TRBJ2-7	TRBV7-2	ASSLTRAYEQY
15	TRBJ2-1	TRBV9	ASSGDSGSLERGEQF
15	TRBJ1-2	TRBV27	ASSLGPRRVTDYGYT
15	TRBJ2-4	TRBV6-1	ASSEVGGGEAKNIQY
12	TRBJ2-5	TRBV19	ASRKFHGLETQY
12	TRBJ2-7	TRBV6-1	ASSDRGESYEQY
12	TRBJ1-1	TRBV5-4	ASSTGQGNTEAF
14	TRBJ1-1	TRBV5-6	ASRLKPGQGETEAF
14	TRBJ1-1	TRBV6-4	ASSHLRQGALSEAF
15	TRBJ2-4	TRBV7-8	ASSLARLGVAKNIQY
10	TRBJ2-7	TRBV3-1/TRBV3-2	ASSQREYEQY
15	TRBJ2-2	TRBV7-2	ASSLTSGRKGAGELF
13	TRBJ1-1	TRBV3-1/TRBV3-2	ASSQTPGSVTEAF
12	TRBJ1-2	TRBV19	ASSYQGNPYGYT
11	TRBJ2-2	TRBV30	AWSRLNTGELF
13	TRBJ2-1	TRBV11-1	ASSLQGHSYNEQF
11	TRBJ1-5	TRBV28	ASSPLRVASGH
11	TRBJ2-5	TRBV30	AWSLYFPETQY
13	TRBJ1-2	TRBV3-1/TRBV3-2	ASSQASGQGYGYT
12	TRBJ2-5	TRBV9	ASSAAGGRETQY
14	TRBJ2-1	TRBV11-2	ASSPIPGQGHNEQF